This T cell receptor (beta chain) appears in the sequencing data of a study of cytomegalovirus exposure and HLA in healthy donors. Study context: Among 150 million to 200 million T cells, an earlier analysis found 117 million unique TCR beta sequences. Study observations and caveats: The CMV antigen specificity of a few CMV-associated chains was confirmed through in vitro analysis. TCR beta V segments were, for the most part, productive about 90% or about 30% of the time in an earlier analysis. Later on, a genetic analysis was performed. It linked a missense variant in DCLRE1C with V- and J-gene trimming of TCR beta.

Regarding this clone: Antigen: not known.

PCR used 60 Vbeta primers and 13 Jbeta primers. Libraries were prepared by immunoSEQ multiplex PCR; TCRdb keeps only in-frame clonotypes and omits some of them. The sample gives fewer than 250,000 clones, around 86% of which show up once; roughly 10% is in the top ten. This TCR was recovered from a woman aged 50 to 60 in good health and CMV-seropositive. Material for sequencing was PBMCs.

The CDR3 protein is CASSWGQGVFYEQYF. The CDR3 coding sequence is TGTGCCAGCAGCTGGGGACAGGGGGTATTCTACGAGCAGTACTTC. The chain links TRBV7-2 to TRBJ2-7; 11 bases line up with TRBD1. This CDR3 region has 15 residues. Germline loops: CDR1 SGHTA, CDR2 FQGNSA. Losses at the gene ends were 4 bases for V and 3 bases for J; bases not matched to a gene: 5.